The present TCR beta chain was sequenced within a study of shared clonotypes between healthy human individuals. On the study more broadly: Each donor's CD8 memory used one plate, CD8 naive two, each CD4 subset three. Regarding the study as a whole: Sorted-subset sequencing was shown by rarefaction to be incomplete despite large depth. In four donors, about 5% of naive CD4 clonotypes appeared in common.

The CDR3 loop spans 15 amino acids. Germline V gene data show CDR1 as SGHKS and CDR2 as YYEKEE (reference sequence). J lost 0 bases, V lost 5 bases, and 5 bases had no gene match. Notes on this clone: Its matching antigen is unknown.

The assay was immunoSEQ multiplex PCR, and TCRdb's table has in-frame clones only and misses some. The sample contains approximately 2,000,000 clones, roughly 92% of which appear only once. The TCR originated in a young man in good health. Some clones in this sample may be carry-over from other donors' samples. The specimen sequenced was naive CD4+ T cells from PBMCs. The sample's subset: CD45RA+ positively selected. The J gene is TRBJ1-1, the V gene TRBV5-5, with 9 bases lining up with TRBD1. CDR3: CASSRTGALNTEAFF. The CDR3 nucleotides read TGTGCCAGCAGTCGGACAGGGGCACTGAACACTGAAGCTTTCTTT.